These 18 T cell receptor beta chains share one sample of origin, sequenced in a study of blood T cells in healthy people across ages. For the second PCR, which ran for roughly 6 to 12 cycles, a sample-barcoded 5' primer and a J-beta primer mix were used. Each CDR3 protein gets one entry after TCRdb re-called the 5' RACE reads with MiXCR. The repertoire holds over 700,000 distinct CDR3 sequences, with 50% to 65% as singletons. Sample: blood. The receptors here all came from a man older than 75 in good health.

The table lists this clonotype with a few counts. The junction and the germline gene differ at one end; a read error may be behind it. The J gene is TRBJ2-1, the V gene TRBV9; 9 positions match TRBD2. CDR1 SGDLS and CDR2 YYNGEE come from the germline V gene. This CDR3 has 15 residues. The CDR3 DNA reads as TGTGCCAGCAGCGCCGGGACTAGCTCCTCCAATGAGCAGTTCTTC. Translated, it gives CASSAGTSSSNEQFF.

The gene calls are TRBV28 and TRBJ1-2, with D tentatively TRBD1 (6 bases). Trimming cost V 4 bases and J 10 bases, with 10 bases left between them. Germline CDR1 is MDHEN and CDR2 is SYDVKM. This CDR3 is built from 11 residues. CDR3 sequence reads: CASSSGQIYTF. The CDR3 nucleotides are TGTGCCAGCAGTTCTGGACAGATCTACACCTTC.

The J gene is TRBJ1-2, the V gene TRBV29-1, with 10 bases matching TRBD1. With V trimmed by 0 bases and J by 4 bases, 8 bases remained unmatched. The germline V gene encodes CDR1 SQVTM and CDR2 ANQGSEA. This CDR3 is built from 16 residues. CDR3 amino acids: CSVEDRDRGRFYGYTF. Written as DNA, the CDR3 is TGCAGCGTTGAAGATCGAGACAGGGGGCGCTTCTATGGCTACACCTTC.

The table lists this clonotype with a count of one. The rearrangement uses TRBV12-3 or TRBV12-4 and TRBJ2-1; TRBD2 aligns across 7 bases. Trimming removed 10 bases from V and 0 bases from J; junction bases left unmatched: 9. The length of the CDR3 is 15 residues. CDR3: CAIWGGESSYNEQFF. CDR3 sequence (DNA): TGTGCCATATGGGGGGGGGAGAGCTCCTACAATGAGCAGTTCTTC.

The genes are TRBV7-9 and TRBJ2-4; D perhaps matches TRBD1 (6 bases). V was pared by 5 bases and J by 8 bases, with 19 bases between. This CDR3 has 15 residues. Germline V lookup: CDR1 SEHNR, CDR2 FQNEAQ (reference sequence). The CDR3 is CASSPGQTWADIQYF. The CDR3 DNA is TGTGCCAGCAGCCCTGGACAGACCTGGGCGGACATTCAGTACTTC.

The chain couples TRBV9 to TRBJ2-1; D is possibly TRBD2 (7 bases). The germline V gene has CDR1 SGDLS and CDR2 YYNGEE. Trimming shortened V by 1 base and J by 4 bases, and 12 bases separated the two germline ends. The CDR3 runs 15 residues. The CDR3 nucleotides are TGTGCCAGCAGCGTACCGAGCGGGACATACAATGAGCAGTTCTTC. Protein product: CASSVPSGTYNEQFF.

This chain uses TRBV3-1 with TRBJ2-4, with TRBD1 matching over 7 bases. Trimming removed 3 bases from V and 13 bases from J; junction bases left unmatched: 6. Looked up from germline, CDR1 is LGHDT and CDR2 is YNNKEL (reference sequence). CDR3 length equals 12 residues. The CDR3 here is CASSHADREQYF. DNA for the CDR3: TGTGCCAGCAGCCACGCCGACAGGGAGCAGTACTTC.

This clonotype has only one observation. This chain links TRBV4-1 with TRBJ1-5; TRBD1 is a possible D gene (6 bases). The ends were cut back, 1 base at V and 4 bases at J, with 11 bases in the middle. The CDR3 runs 15 residues. The germline gives CDR1 MGHRA, CDR2 YSYEKL. The CDR3 sequence is CASSQGQVDNQPQHF. CDR3 DNA sequence: TGCGCCAGCAGCCAAGGACAGGTCGATAATCAGCCCCAGCATTTT.

The chain employs TRBV24-1 and TRBJ2-3; 7 nucleotides line up with TRBD2. CDR1 KGHDR and CDR2 SFDVKD come from the germline V gene. CDR3 length: 18 amino acids. V lost 2 bases, J lost 14 bases, and 24 bases stayed unmatched. CDR3: CATSDSSSGLAEHRDAYF. CDR3 coding DNA: TGTGCCACCAGTGATTCGTCTTCGGGGCTAGCGGAGCACAGAGACGCGTATTTT.

V gene TRBV20-1 combines with J gene TRBJ2-3; 8 positions agree with TRBD2. Trimming at V came to 6 bases and at J to 14 bases, leaving 22 bases not matched to a gene. The CDR3 runs 15 residues. CDR1 and CDR2 from the germline V gene are DFQATT and SNEGSKA (reference sequence). CDR3 in DNA: TGCAGTGCCTCCCCTGAGCCCGGGAGGGGGAGATACGCGTATTTT. Its protein is CSASPEPGRGRYAYF.

The rearrangement joins TRBV2 to TRBJ1-2, with 8 bases fitting TRBD1. Unmatched junction bases numbered 3, after V lost 3 bases and J lost 3 bases. Germline V CDR1 and CDR2: SNHLY, FYNNEI. This CDR3 region has 14 residues. DNA for the CDR3: TGTGCCAGCAGTGACAGGGGGCTCGACTATGGCTACACCTTC. Its protein product is CASSDRGLDYGYTF.

The sample holds a few counts of this clonotype. In DNA, the CDR3 is TGTGCCAGCAGTTGGTCTAGCGGGAGAGTTAATGAGCAGTTCTTC. It encodes CASSWSSGRVNEQFF. J is TRBJ2-1 and V is TRBV6-5, with TRBD2 identical over 10 bases. The CDR3 loop spans 15 amino acids. V was clipped by 4 bases and J by 7 bases; unmatched bases: 7. Germline lookup yields CDR1 MNHEY and CDR2 SVGAGI.

This clonotype has only a few counts. V usage is TRBV7-2 and J usage is TRBJ2-7; D is perhaps TRBD1 (6 bases). Trimming took off 1 base at V and 3 bases at J, with 16 bases between the two ends. Germline values: CDR1 SGHTA, CDR2 FQGNSA. This CDR3 comprises 16 residues. CDR3 protein: CASSLVSTGSDYEQYF. The CDR3 nucleotides are TGTGCCAGCAGCTTAGTATCTACAGGGTCGGACTACGAGCAGTACTTC.

Only one count was recorded for this clonotype. The chain uses TRBV6-5 and TRBJ2-1; 8 nucleotides agree with TRBD1. The CDR3 covers 13 residues. Germline CDR1 is MNHEY and CDR2 is SVGAGI. After removal of 6 bases from V and 4 bases from J, the junction contained 2 bases not matched to a gene. As DNA, the CDR3 is TGTGCCAGCAGATGGACAGGGTACAATGAGCAGTTCTTC. Translated: CASRWTGYNEQFF.

The rearrangement links TRBV6-5 to TRBJ2-1; possible D gene TRBD1, 5 bases. Germline V gene data show CDR1 as MNHEY and CDR2 as SVGAGI. This CDR3 contains 14 residues. V was clipped by 2 bases and J by 1 base, with 6 bases between them. CDR3 DNA: TGTGCCAGCAGTTACGGGGCTTCCTACAATGAGCAGTTCTTC. As protein: CASSYGASYNEQFF.

This clonotype was recorded many times. The chain carries TRBV5-6 and TRBJ2-5; D is possibly TRBD2 (6 bases). CDR1 SGHDT and CDR2 YYEEEE come from the germline V gene. Trimming stripped 4 bases from V and 4 bases from J, with 23 bases between. This CDR3 is built from 17 residues. The CDR3 DNA reads as TGTGCCAGCAGCGGAGGGGTACTAGCAATGGATCGAGAGACCCAGTACTTC. Protein product: CASSGGVLAMDRETQYF.

In its sample, this clonotype was seen a few times. DNA for the CDR3: TGTGCCAGCAGCCGCCTAGCGGGGAGCTCCTACAATGAGCAGTTCTTC. It yields the protein CASSRLAGSSYNEQFF. This chain links TRBV27 with TRBJ2-1; the match to TRBD2 covers 9 bases. The length of the CDR3 is 16 residues. Losses at the gene ends were 6 bases for V and 0 bases for J; bases not matched to a gene: 6. Germline V gives CDR1 MNHEY, CDR2 SMNVEV (reference sequence).

This chain connects TRBV28 to TRBJ2-1; D gene ambiguous. Germline CDR1 is MDHEN and CDR2 is SYDVKM. The CDR3 runs 12 residues. Trimming shortened V by 6 bases and J by 7 bases, and 10 bases separated the two germline ends. The CDR3 DNA follows: TGTGCCAGCAGCTGGGATACGAATGAGCAGTTCTTC. As protein: CASSWDTNEQFF. Complete variable domain (other parts from reference TRBV28 and TRBJ2-1): DVKVTQSSRYLVKRTGEKVFLECVQDMDHENMFWYRQDPGLGLRLIYFSYDVKMKEKGDIPEGYSVSREKKERFSLILESASTNQTSMYLCASSWDTNEQFFGPGTRLTVL.